This T cell receptor beta chain was sequenced during a study of blood T cell repertoires in COVID-19. Looking at the study overall: The United States, Italy and Spain supplied acute and convalescent COVID-19 samples. PBMCs, B-cell-depleted T cells, or T cells were the source of the cDNA or gDNA that made up the material.

Source study methods: Amplified reference gene primers provided the basis for estimating nucleated cell counts. Sequencing was performed with immunoSEQ multiplex PCR; in TCRdb, only in-frame clones are kept and a portion is missing. D and trimming were read from the DNA, whereas the V and J calls and clone size are those reported in that table. The data show about 250,000 clones, approximately 85% seen once. This CDR3 comprises 11 residues. Germline V gene lookup returns CDR1 MDHEN and CDR2 SYDVKM. J was trimmed by 2 bases and V by 11 bases; bases with no gene match: 2. The source of this sequence is a man aged 50-60 years with active or convalescent COVID-19. The V and J genes are TRBV28 and TRBJ2-5; 7 bases line up with TRBD2. Sequencing was done on a sample of peripheral blood. The CDR3 DNA reads as TGTGCCGGGGGGGGACAAGAGACCCAGTACTTC. It codes for CAGGGQETQYF.